This section outlines one TCR beta chain sequence together with its context. In the original analysis: Amplification with reference gene primers provided the estimates of nucleated cell counts. The repertoire was sequenced with immunoSEQ multiplex PCR; TCRdb's copy has only in-frame clones and lacks some. D and trimming were read from the DNA, whereas the V and J calls and clone size are those reported in that table. The table has around 16,000 clones, around 88% seen once. This entry comes from a study of blood T cell repertoires in COVID-19. As for the study in general: From the United States, Italy and Spain came samples of acute and convalescent COVID-19. PBMCs, B-cell-depleted T cells, or T cells provided the cDNA or gDNA that made up the material.

Germline CDR1 is MNHEY and CDR2 is SVGEGT. V lost 0 bases, J lost 5 bases, and 9 bases stayed unmatched. The CDR3 has 18 residues. Source material: peripheral blood. This receptor was taken from a human donor in a cohort sampled during active COVID-19. The J gene is TRBJ2-2, the V gene TRBV6-2 or TRBV6-3; 10 positions match TRBD2. The CDR3 loop reads CASSYSSSGGLATGELFF. Here the CDR3 DNA reads TGTGCCAGCAGTTACTCGAGTAGCGGGGGGCTCGCGACCGGGGAGCTGTTTTTT.